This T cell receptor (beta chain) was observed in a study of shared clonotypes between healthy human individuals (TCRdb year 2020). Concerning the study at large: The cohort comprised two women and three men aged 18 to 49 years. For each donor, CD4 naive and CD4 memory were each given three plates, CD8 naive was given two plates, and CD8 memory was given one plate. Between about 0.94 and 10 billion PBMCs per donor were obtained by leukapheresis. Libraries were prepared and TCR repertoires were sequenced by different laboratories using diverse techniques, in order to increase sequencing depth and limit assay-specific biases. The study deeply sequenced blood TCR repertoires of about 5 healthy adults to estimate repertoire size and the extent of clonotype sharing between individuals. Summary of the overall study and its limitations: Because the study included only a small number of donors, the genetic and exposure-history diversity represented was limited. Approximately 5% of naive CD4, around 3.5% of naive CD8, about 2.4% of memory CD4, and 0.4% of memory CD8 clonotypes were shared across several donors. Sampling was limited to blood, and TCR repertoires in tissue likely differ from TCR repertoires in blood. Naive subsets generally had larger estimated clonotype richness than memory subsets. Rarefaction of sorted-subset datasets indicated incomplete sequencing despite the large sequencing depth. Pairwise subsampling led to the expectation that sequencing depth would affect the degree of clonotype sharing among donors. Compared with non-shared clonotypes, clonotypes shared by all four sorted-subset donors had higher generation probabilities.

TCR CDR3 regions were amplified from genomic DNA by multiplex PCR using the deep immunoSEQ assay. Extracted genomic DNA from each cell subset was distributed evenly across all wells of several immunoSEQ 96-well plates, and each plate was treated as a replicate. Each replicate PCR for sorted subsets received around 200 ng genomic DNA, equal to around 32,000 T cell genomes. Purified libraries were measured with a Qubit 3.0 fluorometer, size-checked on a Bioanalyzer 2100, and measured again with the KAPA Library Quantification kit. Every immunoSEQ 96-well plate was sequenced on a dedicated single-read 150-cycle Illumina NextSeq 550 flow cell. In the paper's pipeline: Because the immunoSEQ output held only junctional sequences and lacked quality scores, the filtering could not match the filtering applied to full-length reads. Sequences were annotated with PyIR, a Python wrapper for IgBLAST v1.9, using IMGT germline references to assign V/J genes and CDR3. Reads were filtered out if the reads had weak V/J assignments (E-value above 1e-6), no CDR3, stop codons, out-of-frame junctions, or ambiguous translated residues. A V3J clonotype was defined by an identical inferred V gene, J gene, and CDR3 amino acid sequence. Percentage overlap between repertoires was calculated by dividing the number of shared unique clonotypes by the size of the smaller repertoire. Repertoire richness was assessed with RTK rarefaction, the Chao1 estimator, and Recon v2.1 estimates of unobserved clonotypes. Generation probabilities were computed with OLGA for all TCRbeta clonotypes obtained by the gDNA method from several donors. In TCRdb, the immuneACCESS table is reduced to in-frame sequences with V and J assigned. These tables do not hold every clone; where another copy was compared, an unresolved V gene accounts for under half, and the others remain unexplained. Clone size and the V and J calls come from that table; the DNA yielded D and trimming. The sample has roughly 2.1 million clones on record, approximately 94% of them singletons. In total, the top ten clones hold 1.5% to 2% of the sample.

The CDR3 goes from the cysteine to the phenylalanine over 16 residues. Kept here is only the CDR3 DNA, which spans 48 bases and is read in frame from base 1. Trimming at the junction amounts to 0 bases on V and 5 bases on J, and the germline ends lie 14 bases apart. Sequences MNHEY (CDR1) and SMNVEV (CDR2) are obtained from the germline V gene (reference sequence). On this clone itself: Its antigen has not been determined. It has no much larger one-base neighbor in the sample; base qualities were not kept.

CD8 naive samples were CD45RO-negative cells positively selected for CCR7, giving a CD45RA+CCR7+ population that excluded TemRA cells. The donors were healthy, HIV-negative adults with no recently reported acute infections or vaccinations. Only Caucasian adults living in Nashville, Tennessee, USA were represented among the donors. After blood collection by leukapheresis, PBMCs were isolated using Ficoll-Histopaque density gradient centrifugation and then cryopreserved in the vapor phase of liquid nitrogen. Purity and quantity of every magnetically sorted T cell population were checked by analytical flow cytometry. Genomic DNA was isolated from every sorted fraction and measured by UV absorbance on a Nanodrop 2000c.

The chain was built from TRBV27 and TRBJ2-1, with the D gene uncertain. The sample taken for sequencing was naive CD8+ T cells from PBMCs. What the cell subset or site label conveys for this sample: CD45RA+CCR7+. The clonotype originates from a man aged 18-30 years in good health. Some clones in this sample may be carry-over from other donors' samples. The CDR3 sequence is CASSLSSGEKNNEQFF. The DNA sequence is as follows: TGTGCCAGCAGTTTATCCTCAGGAGAAAAAAACAATGAGCAGTTCTTC.